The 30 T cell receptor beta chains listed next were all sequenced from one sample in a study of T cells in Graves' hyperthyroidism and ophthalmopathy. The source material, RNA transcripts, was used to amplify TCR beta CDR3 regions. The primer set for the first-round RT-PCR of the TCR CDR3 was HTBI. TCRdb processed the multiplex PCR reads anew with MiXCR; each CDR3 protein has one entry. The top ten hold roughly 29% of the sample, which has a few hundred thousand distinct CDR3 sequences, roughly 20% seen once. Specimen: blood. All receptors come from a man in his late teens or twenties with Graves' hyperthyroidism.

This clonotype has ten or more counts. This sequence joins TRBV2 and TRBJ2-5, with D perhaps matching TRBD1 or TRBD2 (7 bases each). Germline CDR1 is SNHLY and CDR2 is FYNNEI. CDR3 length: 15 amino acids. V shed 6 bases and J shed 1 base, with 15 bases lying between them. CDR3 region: CASRGGGQSQETQYF. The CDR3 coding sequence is TGTGCCAGCAGGGGAGGGGGACAGAGCCAAGAGACCCAGTACTTC.

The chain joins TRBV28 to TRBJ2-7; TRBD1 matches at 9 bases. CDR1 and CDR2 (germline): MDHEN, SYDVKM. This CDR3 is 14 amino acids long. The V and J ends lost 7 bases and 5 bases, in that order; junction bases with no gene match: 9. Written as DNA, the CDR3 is TGTGCCAGCAAAGGCGGGACAGGGATGAACGAGCAGTACGTC. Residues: CASKGGTGMNEQYV.

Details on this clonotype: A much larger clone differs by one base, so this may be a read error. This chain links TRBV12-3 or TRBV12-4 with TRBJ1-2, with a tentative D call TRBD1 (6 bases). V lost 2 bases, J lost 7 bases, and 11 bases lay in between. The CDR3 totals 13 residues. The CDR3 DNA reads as TGTGCCAGCAGTTTACGGTACAGGGCTGGCTACACCTTC. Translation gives CASSLRYRAGYTF.

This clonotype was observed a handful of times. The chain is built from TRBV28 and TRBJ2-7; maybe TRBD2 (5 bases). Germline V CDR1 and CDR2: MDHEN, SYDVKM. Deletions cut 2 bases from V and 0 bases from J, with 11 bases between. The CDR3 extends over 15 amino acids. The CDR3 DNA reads TGTGCCAGCAGTTTAACTCTCGGGGACTCCTACGAGCAGTACTTC. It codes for CASSLTLGDSYEQYF.

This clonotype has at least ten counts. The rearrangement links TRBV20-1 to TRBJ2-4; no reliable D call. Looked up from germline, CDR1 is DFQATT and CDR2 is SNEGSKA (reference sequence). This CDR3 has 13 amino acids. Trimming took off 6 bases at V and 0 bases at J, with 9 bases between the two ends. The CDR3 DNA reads TGCAGTGCACAGACCAGAGCCAAAAACATTCAGTACTTC. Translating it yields CSAQTRAKNIQYF.

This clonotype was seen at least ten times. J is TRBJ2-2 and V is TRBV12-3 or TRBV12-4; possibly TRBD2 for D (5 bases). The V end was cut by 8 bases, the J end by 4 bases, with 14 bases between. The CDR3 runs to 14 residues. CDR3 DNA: TGTGCCAGCTGTAGAGGACTCCTCACCGGGGAGCTGTTTTTT. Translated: CASCRGLLTGELFF.

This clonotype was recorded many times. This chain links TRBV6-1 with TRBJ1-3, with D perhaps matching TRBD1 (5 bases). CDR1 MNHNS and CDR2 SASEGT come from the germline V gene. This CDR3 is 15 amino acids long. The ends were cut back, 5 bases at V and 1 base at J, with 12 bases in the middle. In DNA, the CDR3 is TGTGCCAGCAGTCCCGGGGGGGGTTCTGGAAACACCATATATTTT. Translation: CASSPGGGSGNTIYF.

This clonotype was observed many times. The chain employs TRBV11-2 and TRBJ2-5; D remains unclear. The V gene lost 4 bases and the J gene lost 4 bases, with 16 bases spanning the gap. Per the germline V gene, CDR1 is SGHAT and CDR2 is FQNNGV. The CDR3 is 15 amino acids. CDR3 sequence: CASSSGPHPTETQYF. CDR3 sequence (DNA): TGTGCCAGCAGCTCCGGACCCCACCCCACAGAGACCCAGTACTTC.

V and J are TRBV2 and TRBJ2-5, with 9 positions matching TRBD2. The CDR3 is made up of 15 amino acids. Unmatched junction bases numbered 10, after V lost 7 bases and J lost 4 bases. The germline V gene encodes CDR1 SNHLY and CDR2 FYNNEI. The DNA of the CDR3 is TGTGCCAGCACTGTGGGACTAGCAGATGGAGAGACCCAGTACTTC. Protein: CASTVGLADGETQYF.

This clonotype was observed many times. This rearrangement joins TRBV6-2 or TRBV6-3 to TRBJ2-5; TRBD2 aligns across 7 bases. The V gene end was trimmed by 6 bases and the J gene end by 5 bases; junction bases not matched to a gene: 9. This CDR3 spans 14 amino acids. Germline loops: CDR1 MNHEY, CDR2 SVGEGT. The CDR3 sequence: CASSSPSRGETQYF. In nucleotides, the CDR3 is TGTGCCAGCAGCTCCCCCTCGCGGGGGGAGACCCAGTACTTC.

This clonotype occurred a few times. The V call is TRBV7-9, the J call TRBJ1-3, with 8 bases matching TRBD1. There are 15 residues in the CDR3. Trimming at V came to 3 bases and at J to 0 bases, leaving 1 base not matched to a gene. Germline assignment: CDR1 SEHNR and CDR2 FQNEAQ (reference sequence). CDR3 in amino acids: CASSFDRGSGNTIYF. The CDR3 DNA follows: TGTGCCAGCAGCTTTGACAGGGGCTCTGGAAACACCATATATTTT.

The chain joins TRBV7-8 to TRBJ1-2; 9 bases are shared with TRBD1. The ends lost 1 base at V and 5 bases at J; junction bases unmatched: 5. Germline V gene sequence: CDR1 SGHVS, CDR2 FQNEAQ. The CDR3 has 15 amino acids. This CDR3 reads CASSLGGDRGYGYTF. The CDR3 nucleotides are TGTGCCAGCAGCTTAGGGGGCGACAGGGGGTATGGCTACACCTTC.

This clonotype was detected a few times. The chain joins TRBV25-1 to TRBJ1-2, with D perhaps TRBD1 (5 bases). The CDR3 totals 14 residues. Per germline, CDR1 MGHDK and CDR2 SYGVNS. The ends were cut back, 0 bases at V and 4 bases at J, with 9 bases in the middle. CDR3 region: CASSEYGTVYGYTF. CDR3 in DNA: TGTGCCAGCAGTGAATACGGGACGGTCTATGGCTACACCTTC.

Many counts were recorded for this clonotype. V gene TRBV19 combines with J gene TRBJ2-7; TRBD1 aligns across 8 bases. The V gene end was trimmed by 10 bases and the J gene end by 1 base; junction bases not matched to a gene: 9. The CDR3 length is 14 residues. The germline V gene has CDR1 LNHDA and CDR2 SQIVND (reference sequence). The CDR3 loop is CATSRTGLSYEQYF. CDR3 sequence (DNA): TGTGCCACTAGCCGGACAGGGCTTTCCTACGAGCAGTACTTC.

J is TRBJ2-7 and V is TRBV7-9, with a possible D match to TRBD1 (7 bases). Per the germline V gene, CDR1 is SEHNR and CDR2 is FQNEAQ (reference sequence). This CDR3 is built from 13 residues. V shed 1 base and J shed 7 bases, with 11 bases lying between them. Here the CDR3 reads CASSLGGTAEQYF. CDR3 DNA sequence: TGTGCCAGCAGCTTAGGCGGGACAGCTGAGCAGTACTTC.

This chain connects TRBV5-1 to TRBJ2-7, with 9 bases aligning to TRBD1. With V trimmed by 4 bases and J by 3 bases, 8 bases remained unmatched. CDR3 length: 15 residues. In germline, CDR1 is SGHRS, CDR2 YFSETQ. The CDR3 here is CASSTGTGILYEQYF. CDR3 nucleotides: TGCGCCAGCAGCACCGGGACAGGGATTCTCTACGAGCAGTACTTC.

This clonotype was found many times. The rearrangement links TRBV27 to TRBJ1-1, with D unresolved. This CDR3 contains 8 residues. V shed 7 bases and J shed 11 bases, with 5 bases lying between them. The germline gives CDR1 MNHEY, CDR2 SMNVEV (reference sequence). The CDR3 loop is CASTRAFF. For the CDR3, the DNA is TGTGCCAGCACTAGGGCTTTCTTT.

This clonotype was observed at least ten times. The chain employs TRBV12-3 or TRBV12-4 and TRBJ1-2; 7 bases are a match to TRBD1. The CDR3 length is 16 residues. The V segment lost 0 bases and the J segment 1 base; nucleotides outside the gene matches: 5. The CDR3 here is CASSLAGQAFNYGYTF. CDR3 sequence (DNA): TGTGCCAGCAGTTTAGCCGGACAGGCCTTTAACTATGGCTACACCTTC.

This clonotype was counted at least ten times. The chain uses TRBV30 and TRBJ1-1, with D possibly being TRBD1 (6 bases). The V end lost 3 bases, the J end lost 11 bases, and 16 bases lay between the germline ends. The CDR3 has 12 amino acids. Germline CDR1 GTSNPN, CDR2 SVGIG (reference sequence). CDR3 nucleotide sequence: TGTGCCTGGAGCAACCGACGGGACAACGCTTTCTTT. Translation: CAWSNRRDNAFF.

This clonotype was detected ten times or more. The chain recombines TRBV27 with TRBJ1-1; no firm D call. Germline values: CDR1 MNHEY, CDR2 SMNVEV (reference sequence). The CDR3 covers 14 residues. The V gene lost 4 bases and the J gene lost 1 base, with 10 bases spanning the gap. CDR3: CASSWTQGNTEAFF. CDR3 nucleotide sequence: TGTGCCAGCAGTTGGACCCAAGGGAACACTGAAGCTTTCTTT.

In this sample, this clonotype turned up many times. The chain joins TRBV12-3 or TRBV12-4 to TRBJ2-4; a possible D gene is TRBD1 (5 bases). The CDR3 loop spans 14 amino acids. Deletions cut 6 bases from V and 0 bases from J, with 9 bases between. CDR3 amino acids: CASSRTLAKNIQYF. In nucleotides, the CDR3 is TGTGCCAGCAGCCGGACATTAGCCAAAAACATTCAGTACTTC.

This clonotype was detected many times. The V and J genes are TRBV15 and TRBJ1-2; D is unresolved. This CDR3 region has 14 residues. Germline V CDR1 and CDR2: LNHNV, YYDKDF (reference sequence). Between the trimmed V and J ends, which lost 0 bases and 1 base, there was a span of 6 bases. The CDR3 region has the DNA TGTGCCACCAGCAGAGACGGGATTAACTATGGCTACACCTTC. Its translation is CATSRDGINYGYTF.

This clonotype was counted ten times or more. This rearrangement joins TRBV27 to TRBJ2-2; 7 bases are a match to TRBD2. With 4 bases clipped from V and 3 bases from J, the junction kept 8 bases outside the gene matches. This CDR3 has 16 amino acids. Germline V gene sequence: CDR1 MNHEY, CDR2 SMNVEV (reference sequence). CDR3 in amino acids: CASSSRDYRDTGELFF. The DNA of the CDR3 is TGTGCCAGCAGTTCCCGGGACTATCGGGACACCGGGGAGCTGTTTTTT.

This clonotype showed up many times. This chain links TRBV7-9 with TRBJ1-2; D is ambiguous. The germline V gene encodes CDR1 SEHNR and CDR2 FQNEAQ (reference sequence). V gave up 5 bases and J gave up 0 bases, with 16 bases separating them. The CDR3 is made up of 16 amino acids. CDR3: CASSALGSNSNYGYTF. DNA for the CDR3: TGTGCCAGCAGCGCCCTGGGCAGCAACTCTAACTATGGCTACACCTTC.

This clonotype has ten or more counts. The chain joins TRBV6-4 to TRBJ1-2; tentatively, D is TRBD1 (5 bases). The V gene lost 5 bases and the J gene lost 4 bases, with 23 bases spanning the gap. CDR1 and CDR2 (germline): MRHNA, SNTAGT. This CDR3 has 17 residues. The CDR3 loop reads CASSTHWDQRAPYGYTF. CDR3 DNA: TGTGCCAGCAGTACACACTGGGACCAACGGGCGCCCTATGGCTACACCTTC.

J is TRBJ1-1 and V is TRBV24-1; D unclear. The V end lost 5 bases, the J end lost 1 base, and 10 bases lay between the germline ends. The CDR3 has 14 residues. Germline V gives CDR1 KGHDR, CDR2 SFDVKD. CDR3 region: CATSGGQTNTEAFF. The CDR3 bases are TGTGCCACCAGTGGTGGGCAGACGAACACTGAAGCTTTCTTT.

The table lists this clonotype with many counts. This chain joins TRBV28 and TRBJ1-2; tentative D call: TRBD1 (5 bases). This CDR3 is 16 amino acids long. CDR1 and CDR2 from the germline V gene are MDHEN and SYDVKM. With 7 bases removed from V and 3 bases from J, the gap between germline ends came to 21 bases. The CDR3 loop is CASTTGGSVLYYGYTF. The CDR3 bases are TGTGCCAGCACGACCGGGGGGTCGGTATTATACTATGGCTACACCTTC.

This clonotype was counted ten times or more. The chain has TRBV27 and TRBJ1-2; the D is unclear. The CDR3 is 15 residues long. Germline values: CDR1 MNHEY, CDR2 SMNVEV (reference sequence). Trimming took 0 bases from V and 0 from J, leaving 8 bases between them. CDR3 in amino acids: CASSLSRQANYGYTF. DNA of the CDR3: TGTGCCAGCAGTTTATCGCGACAAGCTAACTATGGCTACACCTTC.

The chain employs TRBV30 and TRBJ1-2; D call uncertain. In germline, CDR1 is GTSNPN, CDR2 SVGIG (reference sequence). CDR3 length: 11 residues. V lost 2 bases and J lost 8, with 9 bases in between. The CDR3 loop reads CAWSLTAGYTF. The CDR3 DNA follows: TGTGCCTGGAGTTTGACCGCGGGCTACACCTTC. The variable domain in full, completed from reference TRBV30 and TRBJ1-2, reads SQTIHQWPATLVQPVGSPLSLECTVEGTSNPNLYWYRQAAGRGLQLLFYSVGIGQISSEVPQNLSASRPQDRQFILSSKKLLLSDSGFYLCAWSLTAGYTFGSGTRLTVV.

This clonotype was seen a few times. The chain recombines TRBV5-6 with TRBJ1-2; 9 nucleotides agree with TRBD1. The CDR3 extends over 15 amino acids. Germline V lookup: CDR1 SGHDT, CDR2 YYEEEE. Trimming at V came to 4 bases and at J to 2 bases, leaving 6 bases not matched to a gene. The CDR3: CASSRRGQGNYGYTF. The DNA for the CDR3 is TGTGCCAGCAGCCGGAGAGGACAGGGGAACTATGGCTACACCTTC.